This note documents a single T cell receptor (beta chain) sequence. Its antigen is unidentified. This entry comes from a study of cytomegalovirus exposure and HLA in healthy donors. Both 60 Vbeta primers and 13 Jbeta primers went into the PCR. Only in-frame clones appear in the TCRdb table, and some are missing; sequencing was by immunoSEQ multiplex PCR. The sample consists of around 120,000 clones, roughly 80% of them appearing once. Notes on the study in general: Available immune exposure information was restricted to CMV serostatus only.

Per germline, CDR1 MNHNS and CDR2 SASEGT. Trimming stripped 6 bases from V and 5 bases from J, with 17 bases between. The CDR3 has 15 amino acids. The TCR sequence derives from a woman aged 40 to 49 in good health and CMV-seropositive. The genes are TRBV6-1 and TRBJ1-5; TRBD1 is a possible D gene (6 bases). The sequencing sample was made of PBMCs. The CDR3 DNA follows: TGTGCCAGCAGCGCCAGGGGCGCTATGGATCAGCCCCAGCATTTT. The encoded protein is CASSARGAMDQPQHF.